This paragraph reports one TCR beta chain. The CDR3 runs to 18 residues. V dropped 3 bases and J dropped 8 bases, with 25 bases sitting between them. Germline loops: CDR1 SEHNR, CDR2 FQNEAQ (reference sequence). This specimen belongs to a study of OX40 agonist ivuxolimab in advanced cancers. Clones were sequenced by immunoSEQ multiplex PCR, and TCRdb holds only the in-frame ones, with some missing. The sample comprises around 100,000 clones, nearly 90% of which are singletons, and roughly 0.16% rests with the top ten. The sequencing here drew on CD4+ or CD8+ T cells sorted from blood, taken in a trial of the OX40 agonist ivuxolimab. The chain carries TRBV7-9 and TRBJ1-4, with D perhaps TRBD1 (6 bases). This TCR was recovered from an adult with an advanced solid tumor such as melanoma, head and neck, liver or kidney cancer. The CDR3 DNA reads TGTGCCAGCAGCTTCATCGCCTTTTGGGGGCGAATCGAAGAAAAACTGTTTTTT. Protein: CASSFIAFWGRIEEKLFF.